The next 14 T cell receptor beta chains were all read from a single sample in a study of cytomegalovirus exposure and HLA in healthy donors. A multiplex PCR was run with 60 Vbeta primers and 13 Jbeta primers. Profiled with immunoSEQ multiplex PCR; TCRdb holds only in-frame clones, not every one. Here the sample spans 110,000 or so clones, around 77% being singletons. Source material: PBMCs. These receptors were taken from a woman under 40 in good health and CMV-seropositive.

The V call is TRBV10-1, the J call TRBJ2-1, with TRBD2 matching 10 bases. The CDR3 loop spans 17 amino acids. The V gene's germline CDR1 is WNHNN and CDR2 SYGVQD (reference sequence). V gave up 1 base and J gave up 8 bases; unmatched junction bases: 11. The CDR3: CASSEFRERGGLDEQFF. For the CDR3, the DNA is TGCGCCAGCAGTGAGTTCCGGGAGCGGGGGGGCCTAGATGAGCAGTTCTTC.

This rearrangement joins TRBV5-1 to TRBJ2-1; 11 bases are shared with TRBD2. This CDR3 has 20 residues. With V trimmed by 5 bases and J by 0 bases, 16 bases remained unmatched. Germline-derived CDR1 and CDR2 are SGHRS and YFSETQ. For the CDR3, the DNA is TGCGCCAGCAGAGGCCGGGGGTCTAGCGGGAGGCACTACTCCTACAATGAGCAGTTCTTC. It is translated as CASRGRGSSGRHYSYNEQFF.

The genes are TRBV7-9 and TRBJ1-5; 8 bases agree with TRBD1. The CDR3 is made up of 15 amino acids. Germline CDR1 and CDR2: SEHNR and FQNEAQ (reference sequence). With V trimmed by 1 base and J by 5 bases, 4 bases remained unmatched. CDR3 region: CASSLGQGAHQPQHF. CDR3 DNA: TGTGCCAGCAGCTTAGGGCAGGGGGCGCATCAGCCCCAGCATTTT.

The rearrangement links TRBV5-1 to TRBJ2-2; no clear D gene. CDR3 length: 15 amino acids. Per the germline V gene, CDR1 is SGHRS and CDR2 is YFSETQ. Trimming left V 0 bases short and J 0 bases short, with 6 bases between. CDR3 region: CASSLVTTNTGELFF. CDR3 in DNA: TGCGCCAGCAGCTTGGTCACAACGAACACCGGGGAGCTGTTTTTT. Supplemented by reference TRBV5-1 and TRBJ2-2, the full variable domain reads KAGVTQTPRYLIKTRGQQVTLSCSPISGHRSVSWYQQTPGQGLQFLFEYFSETQRNKGNFPGRFSGRQFSNSRSEMNVSTLELGDSALYLCASSLVTTNTGELFFGEGSRLTVL.

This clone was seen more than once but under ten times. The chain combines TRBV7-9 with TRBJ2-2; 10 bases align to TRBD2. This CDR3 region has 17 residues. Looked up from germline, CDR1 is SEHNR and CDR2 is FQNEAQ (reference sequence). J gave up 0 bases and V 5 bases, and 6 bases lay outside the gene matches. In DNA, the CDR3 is TGTGCCAGCAGCCCCGGACTAGCGGAAACGAACACCGGGGAGCTGTTTTTT. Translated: CASSPGLAETNTGELFF.

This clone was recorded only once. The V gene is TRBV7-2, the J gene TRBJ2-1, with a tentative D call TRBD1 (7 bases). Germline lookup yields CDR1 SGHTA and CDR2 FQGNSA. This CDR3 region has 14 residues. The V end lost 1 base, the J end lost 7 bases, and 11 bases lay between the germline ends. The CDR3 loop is CASSLVAGGNEQFF. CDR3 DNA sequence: TGTGCCAGCAGCTTAGTGGCAGGGGGGAATGAGCAGTTCTTC.

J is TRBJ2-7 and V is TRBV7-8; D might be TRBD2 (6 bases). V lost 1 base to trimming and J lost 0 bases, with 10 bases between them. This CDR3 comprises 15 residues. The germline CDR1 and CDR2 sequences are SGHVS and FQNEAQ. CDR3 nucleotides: TGTGCCAGCAGCTTAGGCGTACTAGCCTCCTACGAGCAGTACTTC. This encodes CASSLGVLASYEQYF.

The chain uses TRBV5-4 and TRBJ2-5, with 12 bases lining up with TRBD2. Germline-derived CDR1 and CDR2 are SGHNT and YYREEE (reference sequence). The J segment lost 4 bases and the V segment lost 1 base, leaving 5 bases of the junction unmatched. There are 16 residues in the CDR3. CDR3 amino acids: CASSLTSGGPGETQYF. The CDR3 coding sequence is TGTGCCAGCAGCTTGACTAGCGGGGGGCCGGGAGAGACCCAGTACTTC. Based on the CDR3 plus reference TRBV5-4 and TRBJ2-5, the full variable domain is ETGVTQSPTHLIKTRGQQVTLRCSSQSGHNTVSWYQQALGQGPQFIFQYYREEENGRGNFPPRFSGLQFPNYSSELNVNALELDDSALYLCASSLTSGGPGETQYFGPGTRLLVL.

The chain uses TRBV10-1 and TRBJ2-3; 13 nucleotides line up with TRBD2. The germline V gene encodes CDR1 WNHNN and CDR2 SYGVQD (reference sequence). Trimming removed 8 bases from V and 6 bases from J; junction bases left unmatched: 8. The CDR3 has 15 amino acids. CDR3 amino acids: CASAGLAGVTDTQYF. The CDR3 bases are TGCGCCAGCGCAGGACTAGCGGGGGTAACGGATACGCAGTATTTT.

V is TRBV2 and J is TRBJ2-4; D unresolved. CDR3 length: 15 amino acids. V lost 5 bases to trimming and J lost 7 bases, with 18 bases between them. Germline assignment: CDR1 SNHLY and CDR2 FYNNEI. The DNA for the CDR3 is TGTGCCAGCAGTCAAGACGGATACCGGCGGAACATTCAGTACTTC. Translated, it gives CASSQDGYRRNIQYF.

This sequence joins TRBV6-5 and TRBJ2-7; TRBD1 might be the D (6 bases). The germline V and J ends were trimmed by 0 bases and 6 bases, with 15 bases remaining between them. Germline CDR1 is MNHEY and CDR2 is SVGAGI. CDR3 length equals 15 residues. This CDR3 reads CASSYSVTGFLEQYF. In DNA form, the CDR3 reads TGTGCCAGCAGTTACTCGGTAACAGGGTTTCTCGAGCAGTACTTC.

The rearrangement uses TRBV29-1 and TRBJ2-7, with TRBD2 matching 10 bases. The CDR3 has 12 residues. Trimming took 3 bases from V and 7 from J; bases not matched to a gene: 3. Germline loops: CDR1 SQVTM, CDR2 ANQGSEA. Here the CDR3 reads CSVEGLANEQYF. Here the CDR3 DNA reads TGCAGCGTTGAGGGACTAGCGAATGAGCAGTACTTC.

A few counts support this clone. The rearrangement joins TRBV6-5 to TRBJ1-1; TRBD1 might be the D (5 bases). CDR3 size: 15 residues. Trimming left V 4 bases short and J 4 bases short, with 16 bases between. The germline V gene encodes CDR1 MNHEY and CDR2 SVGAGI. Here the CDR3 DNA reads TGTGCCAGCAGTTTCGACCGGCGGACAACCACTGAAGCTTTCTTT. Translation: CASSFDRRTTTEAFF.

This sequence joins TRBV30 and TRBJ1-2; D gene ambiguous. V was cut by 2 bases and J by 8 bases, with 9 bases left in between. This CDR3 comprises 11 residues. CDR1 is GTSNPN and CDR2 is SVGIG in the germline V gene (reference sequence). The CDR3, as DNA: TGTGCCTGGAGTCACTCGGGGGGCTACACCTTC. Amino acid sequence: CAWSHSGGYTF.